This is a list of T cell receptor beta chains from one sample in a study of shared clonotypes between healthy human individuals. Assay: immunoSEQ multiplex PCR; the TCRdb copy retains only in-frame clones and omits some. The sample yields roughly 2 million clones, more than 90% seen once. The specimen was naive CD4+ T cells sorted from blood. These receptors all come from a young man in good health. Each CDR3 is given with its conserved first and last residue. A D gene is named only where the DNA matches it firmly. Only part of the rows carry a size: once, few, many, or a class if the clone is expanded.

d_call: NA; clone_size: NA; j_call: TRBJ2-1; v_call: TRBV19; cdr3_nt: TGTGCCAGTAGTCTCCGAGGGGTCGGGAACAATGAGCAGTTCTTC; cdr3_aa: CASSLRGVGNNEQFF
d_call: NA; clone_size: NA; j_call: TRBJ2-2; v_call: TRBV6-1; cdr3_nt: TGTGCCAGCAGTTCAGGGGAGGCCGGGGAGCTGTTTTTT; cdr3_aa: CASSSGEAGELFF
d_call: TRBD2; clone_size: NA; j_call: TRBJ2-3; v_call: TRBV13; cdr3_nt: TGTGCCAGCAGCTTAATAGCGGGAGGGCCAACAGATACGCAGTATTTT; cdr3_aa: CASSLIAGGPTDTQYF
d_call: TRBD2; clone_size: NA; j_call: TRBJ2-1; v_call: TRBV10-3; cdr3_nt: TGTGCCATCAGTGGCATTCCGCGGGATAGACTAGCGGATAGCTCCTACAATGAGCAGTTCTTC; cdr3_aa: CAISGIPRDRLADSSYNEQFF
d_call: TRBD2; clone_size: NA; j_call: TRBJ2-3; v_call: TRBV4-3; cdr3_nt: TGCGCCAGCAGCCAAGATGTCGCGGGAGGGCCATTTACAGATACGCAGTATTTT; cdr3_aa: CASSQDVAGGPFTDTQYF
d_call: TRBD1; clone_size: NA; j_call: TRBJ1-1; v_call: TRBV5-1; cdr3_nt: TGCGCCAGCAGCTTGCAGGGACAGGGGGCAGGGAACACTGAAGCTTTCTTT; cdr3_aa: CASSLQGQGAGNTEAFF
d_call: NA; clone_size: NA; j_call: TRBJ1-2; v_call: TRBV30; cdr3_nt: TGTGCCTGGTCCGTCCAAGGACTGACTTGGTGGGCCTTC; cdr3_aa: CAWSVQGLTWWAF
d_call: NA; clone_size: NA; j_call: TRBJ2-3; v_call: TRBV2; cdr3_nt: TGTGCCAGCAGTGATTCCTCGACGACAGATACGCAGTATTTT; cdr3_aa: CASSDSSTTDTQYF
d_call: NA; clone_size: NA; j_call: TRBJ1-1; v_call: TRBV28; cdr3_nt: TGTGCCAGCAGTTCTCTGACAGATATCATGAACACTGAAGCTTTCTTT; cdr3_aa: CASSSLTDIMNTEAFF
d_call: TRBD1; clone_size: NA; j_call: TRBJ2-5; v_call: TRBV5-6; cdr3_nt: TGTGCCAGCAGAACTGGGACAGGGCCTGGGGAGACCCAGTACTTC; cdr3_aa: CASRTGTGPGETQYF
d_call: TRBD2; clone_size: NA; j_call: TRBJ2-7; v_call: TRBV30; cdr3_nt: TGTGCCTGGAGCTTATCGGGAGCGGGAGTTGCCGAGCAGTACTTC; cdr3_aa: CAWSLSGAGVAEQYF
d_call: NA; clone_size: NA; j_call: TRBJ1-6; v_call: TRBV2; cdr3_nt: TGTGCCACCGGGAGGGACTTCTATAATTCACCCCTCCACTTT; cdr3_aa: CATGRDFYNSPLHF
d_call: NA; clone_size: NA; j_call: TRBJ2-5; v_call: TRBV7-2; cdr3_nt: TGTGCTGGGGGCGAGACCCAGTACTTC; cdr3_aa: CAGGETQYF
d_call: NA; clone_size: NA; j_call: TRBJ2-7; v_call: TRBV5-5; cdr3_nt: TGTGCCAGCAGCTTGTCTACAGTAGTAAATTACGAGCAGTACTTC; cdr3_aa: CASSLSTVVNYEQYF
d_call: NA; clone_size: NA; j_call: TRBJ1-2; v_call: TRBV7-2; cdr3_nt: TGTGCCAGCAGCTTTGGAGGGCGCGAACTCTATGGCTACACCTTC; cdr3_aa: CASSFGGRELYGYTF
d_call: NA; clone_size: NA; j_call: TRBJ2-1; v_call: TRBV30; cdr3_nt: TGTGCCTGGACTCAGGGTATTGAGCAGTTCTTC; cdr3_aa: CAWTQGIEQFF
d_call: TRBD2; clone_size: NA; j_call: TRBJ2-3; v_call: TRBV9; cdr3_nt: TGTGCCAGCAGCCTTGGACTAGCGGGACCCACAGATACGCAGTATTTT; cdr3_aa: CASSLGLAGPTDTQYF
d_call: NA; clone_size: NA; j_call: TRBJ2-1; v_call: TRBV2; cdr3_nt: TGTGCCAGCAGTTCAGAGGGTTTACGTTTTAGCGGCTACAATGAGCAGTTCTTC; cdr3_aa: CASSSEGLRFSGYNEQFF
d_call: NA; clone_size: NA; j_call: TRBJ1-1; v_call: TRBV27; cdr3_nt: TGTGCCAGCAGATCAATGGGGTTAGGGAGGGGGAACACTGAAGCTTTCTTT; cdr3_aa: CASRSMGLGRGNTEAFF
d_call: NA; clone_size: few; j_call: TRBJ1-1; v_call: TRBV2; cdr3_nt: TGTGCCAGCAGTGAAACACGGAACACTGAAGCTTTCTTT; cdr3_aa: CASSETRNTEAFF
d_call: NA; clone_size: NA; j_call: TRBJ1-1; v_call: TRBV9; cdr3_nt: TGTGCCAGCAGCCTCGAGGGCGGGAACACTGAAGCTTTCTTT; cdr3_aa: CASSLEGGNTEAFF
d_call: TRBD1; clone_size: NA; j_call: TRBJ1-5; v_call: TRBV4-1; cdr3_nt: TGCGCCAGCAGCCAAGAAGGACCCGGGGGACAGGGTCTTTATCCCCAGCATTTT; cdr3_aa: CASSQEGPGGQGLYPQHF
d_call: NA; clone_size: once; j_call: TRBJ1-3; v_call: TRBV5-1; cdr3_nt: TGCGCCAGCAGCTTTGGAATTTCTGGAAACACCATATATTTT; cdr3_aa: CASSFGISGNTIYF
d_call: NA; clone_size: NA; j_call: TRBJ2-5; v_call: TRBV29-1; cdr3_nt: TGCAGCGTTGCTCGGTCGTACCAAGAGACCCAGTACTTC; cdr3_aa: CSVARSYQETQYF
d_call: NA; clone_size: NA; j_call: TRBJ2-5; v_call: TRBV5-5; cdr3_nt: TGTGCCAGCAGCTTCGAGCGATATAAAGAGACCCAGTACTTC; cdr3_aa: CASSFERYKETQYF
d_call: NA; clone_size: NA; j_call: TRBJ2-3; v_call: TRBV5-1; cdr3_nt: TGCGCCAGCAGCGCCTCAGGGATCTCTAGCACAGATACGCAGTATTTT; cdr3_aa: CASSASGISSTDTQYF
d_call: NA; clone_size: NA; j_call: TRBJ1-2; v_call: TRBV28; cdr3_nt: TGTGCCAGCAGTTTTCCTGAACCGACGCAGGGGCCCTATGGCTACACCTTC; cdr3_aa: CASSFPEPTQGPYGYTF
d_call: TRBD2; clone_size: NA; j_call: TRBJ2-3; v_call: TRBV10-2; cdr3_nt: TGCGCCAGCAGTGAGTTGGGCACTAGCGGGAGGAGGGCAGATACGCAGTATTTT; cdr3_aa: CASSELGTSGRRADTQYF
d_call: TRBD2; clone_size: NA; j_call: TRBJ2-5; v_call: TRBV4-1; cdr3_nt: TGCGCCAGCAGCCAAGAGGTTGGGTTAGCGGGAGAGGGAGAGACCCAGTACTTC; cdr3_aa: CASSQEVGLAGEGETQYF
d_call: NA; clone_size: NA; j_call: TRBJ2-5; v_call: TRBV11-2; cdr3_nt: TGTGCCAGCAGCTTACAGGAGACCCAGTACTTC; cdr3_aa: CASSLQETQYF
d_call: NA; clone_size: NA; j_call: TRBJ1-4; v_call: TRBV5-1; cdr3_nt: TGCGCCAGCAGCTTGACAGTTGCAACTAATGAAAAACTGTTTTTT; cdr3_aa: CASSLTVATNEKLFF
d_call: TRBD1; clone_size: NA; j_call: TRBJ1-6; v_call: TRBV6-5; cdr3_nt: TGTGCCAGCAGCAGGACAGGGGGCCCTTCACCCCTCCACTTT; cdr3_aa: CASSRTGGPSPLHF
d_call: NA; clone_size: NA; j_call: TRBJ2-1; v_call: TRBV5-1; cdr3_nt: TGCGCCAGCAGCTTGGGGACCGGCGGCAATGAGCAGTTCTTC; cdr3_aa: CASSLGTGGNEQFF
d_call: TRBD1; clone_size: NA; j_call: TRBJ2-1; v_call: TRBV9; cdr3_nt: TGTGCCAGCAGTGCTCGGGACAGGGTCGATGAGCAGTTCTTC; cdr3_aa: CASSARDRVDEQFF
d_call: TRBD2; clone_size: NA; j_call: TRBJ2-7; v_call: TRBV9; cdr3_nt: TGTGCCAGCAGCCCTCGACTAGCGGGAGATCCCTACGAGCAGTACTTC; cdr3_aa: CASSPRLAGDPYEQYF
d_call: NA; clone_size: NA; j_call: TRBJ1-2; v_call: TRBV25-1; cdr3_nt: TGTGCCAGCAGTGACCCTCGGGGAGGGAACTATGGCTACACCTTC; cdr3_aa: CASSDPRGGNYGYTF
d_call: TRBD2; clone_size: NA; j_call: TRBJ2-3; v_call: TRBV10-2; cdr3_nt: TGCGCCAGCATTTCGGTAGCGGGGGTCACAGATACGCAGTATTTT; cdr3_aa: CASISVAGVTDTQYF
d_call: NA; clone_size: NA; j_call: TRBJ1-3; v_call: TRBV5-3; cdr3_nt: TGTGCCAGAAAGTTTCTCCTGGGTCACGCTGGAAACACCATATATTTT; cdr3_aa: CARKFLLGHAGNTIYF
d_call: NA; clone_size: NA; j_call: TRBJ2-5; v_call: TRBV6-1; cdr3_nt: TGTGCCAGCAGTGAAGGGGCCAGGGGAGAGACCCAGTACTTC; cdr3_aa: CASSEGARGETQYF
d_call: NA; clone_size: few; j_call: TRBJ2-2; v_call: TRBV7-6; cdr3_nt: TGTGCCAGCAGCGTACAAGAGGCCGGGGAGCTGTTTTTT; cdr3_aa: CASSVQEAGELFF
d_call: NA; clone_size: once; j_call: TRBJ1-1; v_call: TRBV19; cdr3_nt: TGTGCCAGTAGGGAGGGGTTTTCCGGACTCTGGGCTTTCTTT; cdr3_aa: CASREGFSGLWAFF
d_call: NA; clone_size: NA; j_call: TRBJ1-1; v_call: TRBV9; cdr3_nt: TGTGCCAGCAGCGTAGACACGAACACTGAAGCTTTCTTT; cdr3_aa: CASSVDTNTEAFF
d_call: NA; clone_size: NA; j_call: TRBJ1-4; v_call: TRBV10-2; cdr3_nt: TGCGCCAGCAGTCGGGGGGGCTTAGGTGAAAAACTGTTTTTT; cdr3_aa: CASSRGGLGEKLFF
d_call: NA; clone_size: NA; j_call: TRBJ1-6; v_call: TRBV6-6; cdr3_nt: TGTGCCAGCATCGAACAGAGCCCCTATAATTCACCCCTCCACTTT; cdr3_aa: CASIEQSPYNSPLHF
d_call: NA; clone_size: NA; j_call: TRBJ2-5; v_call: TRBV7-2; cdr3_nt: TGTGCCAGCAGGCCACCCGGGGAGACCCAGTACTTC; cdr3_aa: CASRPPGETQYF
d_call: TRBD1; clone_size: NA; j_call: TRBJ1-1; v_call: TRBV7-7; cdr3_nt: TGTGCTATAAGGACAGGGACTGAAGCTTTCTTT; cdr3_aa: CAIRTGTEAFF
d_call: NA; clone_size: NA; j_call: TRBJ1-2; v_call: TRBV30; cdr3_nt: TGTGCCTGGGGGGGGTCCTTTAACTATGGCTACACCTTC; cdr3_aa: CAWGGSFNYGYTF
d_call: TRBD1; clone_size: NA; j_call: TRBJ2-1; v_call: TRBV10-3; cdr3_nt: TGTGCCATCAGGGAATCCGGGACAGGGGCTTTTGGTGAGCAGTTCTTC; cdr3_aa: CAIRESGTGAFGEQFF
d_call: NA; clone_size: NA; j_call: TRBJ2-7; v_call: TRBV5-5; cdr3_nt: TGTGCCAGCAGGTCCCAGGGACCGCCGAACTACGAGCAGTACTTC; cdr3_aa: CASRSQGPPNYEQYF
d_call: NA; clone_size: once; j_call: TRBJ2-7; v_call: TRBV10-2; cdr3_nt: TGCGCCAGCAGTGCCGGGGGCGAGCAGTACTTC; cdr3_aa: CASSAGGEQYF
d_call: TRBD1; clone_size: NA; j_call: TRBJ1-1; v_call: TRBV5-1; cdr3_nt: TGCGCCAGCAGCCCGGACAGGGGTTGGGAGACTGAAGCTTTCTTT; cdr3_aa: CASSPDRGWETEAFF
d_call: NA; clone_size: once; j_call: TRBJ1-6; v_call: TRBV7-2; cdr3_nt: TGTGCCAGCAGCTTAGCGACCCAGGGTAATTCACCCCTCCACTTT; cdr3_aa: CASSLATQGNSPLHF
d_call: NA; clone_size: NA; j_call: TRBJ2-5; v_call: TRBV1; cdr3_nt: TGCACCAGCAGCCCCTTCCCTACCCCGGACAGGGGGTCCGAGACCCAGTACTTC; cdr3_aa: CTSSPFPTPDRGSETQYF
d_call: NA; clone_size: NA; j_call: TRBJ2-7; v_call: TRBV6-5; cdr3_nt: TGTGCCAGCAGTTACGCGAATCGGAGGTCCTACGAGCAGTACTTC; cdr3_aa: CASSYANRRSYEQYF
d_call: NA; clone_size: once; j_call: TRBJ2-7; v_call: TRBV6-1; cdr3_nt: TGTGCCAGCACTCCTGTGATGGGCTACGAGCAGTACTTC; cdr3_aa: CASTPVMGYEQYF
d_call: TRBD1; clone_size: NA; j_call: TRBJ1-3; v_call: TRBV5-4; cdr3_nt: TGTGCCAGCAGCCTAGAACAGGGGAGCTCTGGAAACACCATATATTTT; cdr3_aa: CASSLEQGSSGNTIYF
d_call: NA; clone_size: NA; j_call: TRBJ1-2; v_call: TRBV7-3; cdr3_nt: TGTGCCAGCAGCCCTGACAGAAACTATGGCTACACCTTC; cdr3_aa: CASSPDRNYGYTF